A single sample gave rise to the 26 T cell receptor beta chains below, sequenced in a study of cytomegalovirus exposure and HLA in healthy donors. The study ran its PCR with 60 Vbeta and 13 Jbeta primers. Generated by immunoSEQ multiplex PCR, the TCRdb table keeps only in-frame clones and is missing some. Among around 270,000 clones listed, under 90% were seen once. The sequenced sample consisted of PBMCs. These receptors were taken from a girl aged 2 to 10 in good health and CMV-seronegative.

This chain connects TRBV6-4 to TRBJ2-4, with 11 nucleotides matching TRBD1. With V trimmed by 9 bases and J by 0 bases, 16 bases remained unmatched. This CDR3 has 19 amino acids. Looked up from germline, CDR1 is MRHNA and CDR2 is SNTAGT. The CDR3 DNA is TGTGCCAGTCCCGCGGTGGGACAGGGGGATTGTCGAGCCAAAAACATTCAGTACTTC. Amino acids: CASPAVGQGDCRAKNIQYF.

This clone was counted only a few times. V usage is TRBV6-5 and J usage is TRBJ2-5, with 10 bases fitting TRBD2. This CDR3 has 14 amino acids. Germline values: CDR1 MNHEY, CDR2 SVGAGI. Trimming removed 6 bases from V and 3 bases from J; junction bases left unmatched: 4. The CDR3 DNA follows: TGTGCCAGCAGAACAGCGGGAGGGAAAGAGACCCAGTACTTC. Translating gives CASRTAGGKETQYF.

This clone was counted only a few times. V is TRBV11-2 and J is TRBJ2-3; TRBD2 agrees at 16 bases. The CDR3 totals 17 residues. Germline-derived CDR1 and CDR2 are SGHAT and FQNNGV. V was pared by 10 bases and J by 4 bases, with 11 bases of the junction left unmatched. The CDR3, as DNA: TGTGCCACCGCGGGGACTAGCGGGAGGGCCGGGGCAGATACGCAGTATTTT. Its translation is CATAGTSGRAGADTQYF.

The chain is built from TRBV4-1 and TRBJ1-5; no reliable D call. The CDR3 has 15 amino acids. Germline V gene data show CDR1 as MGHRA and CDR2 as YSYEKL. Trimming pared 0 bases from V and 3 bases from J, leaving 9 bases between. The CDR3 protein is CASSQDSSLNQPQHF. The CDR3 DNA is TGCGCCAGCAGCCAAGATAGCAGTCTCAATCAGCCCCAGCATTTT.

The V and J genes are TRBV7-6 and TRBJ2-1; D may be TRBD2 (6 bases). The V and J ends lost 1 base and 4 bases respectively, with 8 bases between them. CDR1 and CDR2 from the germline V gene are SGHVS and FNYEAQ. This CDR3 is 14 amino acids long. The DNA of the CDR3 is TGTGCCAGCAGCTTAGGTCGGGAGTACAATGAGCAGTTCTTC. Its protein is CASSLGREYNEQFF.

This rearrangement joins TRBV5-4 to TRBJ1-1; D gene unclear. CDR3 length: 14 residues. V was shortened by 8 bases and J by 4 bases, with 18 bases between the two germline ends. Per germline, CDR1 SGHNT and CDR2 YYREEE (reference sequence). CDR3 loop: CASLGSGGSTEAFF. CDR3 coding DNA: TGTGCCAGTTTAGGTTCGGGAGGAAGCACTGAAGCTTTCTTT. Filled out from reference TRBV5-4 and TRBJ1-1, the complete variable domain reads ETGVTQSPTHLIKTRGQQVTLRCSSQSGHNTVSWYQQALGQGPQFIFQYYREEENGRGNFPPRFSGLQFPNYSSELNVNALELDDSALYLCASLGSGGSTEAFFGQGTRLTVV.

This clone was picked up a small number of times. The V call is TRBV5-1, the J call TRBJ2-7, with 7 bases fitting TRBD2. Germline V lookup: CDR1 SGHRS, CDR2 YFSETQ. J gave up 1 base and V 5 bases, and 3 bases lay outside the gene matches. This CDR3 contains 13 residues. The CDR3 region is CASRGGTSYEQYF. DNA for the CDR3: TGCGCCAGCAGGGGAGGGACTTCCTACGAGCAGTACTTC.

The V call is TRBV6-1, the J call TRBJ1-5; a possible D gene is TRBD1 (5 bases). The CDR3 has 14 residues. Trimming cost V 3 bases and J 3 bases, with 9 bases left between them. CDR1 MNHNS and CDR2 SASEGT come from the germline V gene. The CDR3 spells CASSDGGYNQPQHF. The CDR3 bases are TGTGCCAGCAGTGACGGGGGGTACAATCAGCCCCAGCATTTT.

In its sample, this clone was seen once. The rearrangement joins TRBV27 to TRBJ2-6, with D unresolved. The CDR3 totals 15 residues. The germline gives CDR1 MNHEY, CDR2 SMNVEV (reference sequence). V shed 2 bases and J shed 0 bases, with 5 bases lying between them. The CDR3 is CASSLGSSGANVLTF. Written as DNA, the CDR3 is TGTGCCAGCAGTTTAGGCAGCTCTGGGGCCAACGTCCTGACTTTC.

This clone is a singleton in its sample. V and J are TRBV7-6 and TRBJ2-5; a possible D gene is TRBD2 (6 bases). Germline V gene lookup returns CDR1 SGHVS and CDR2 FNYEAQ. The CDR3 is 15 amino acids. V was cut by 4 bases and J by 1 base, with 13 bases left in between. Here the CDR3 DNA reads TGTGCCAGCAGCTCTCTCCCCGGGGGCCAAGAGACCCAGTACTTC. This sequence encodes CASSSLPGGQETQYF.

J is TRBJ2-5 and V is TRBV7-2; the D is unclear. Germline values: CDR1 SGHTA, CDR2 FQGNSA. This CDR3 is built from 15 residues. With 7 bases removed from V and 0 bases from J, the gap between germline ends came to 15 bases. The CDR3: CASTANAKYQETQYF. In DNA form, the CDR3 reads TGTGCCAGCACCGCTAATGCGAAGTACCAAGAGACCCAGTACTTC.

CDR3 nucleotide sequence: TGTGCCACCACTAGCGGGGGATTCTACGAGCAGTACTTC. Protein: CATTSGGFYEQYF. The chain couples TRBV25-1 to TRBJ2-7, with 11 bases matching TRBD2. The junction had 5 bases not matched to a gene; V was cut back by 10 bases and J by 3 bases. Looked up from germline, CDR1 is MGHDK and CDR2 is SYGVNS. This CDR3 is 13 amino acids long.

The CDR3 DNA follows: TGTGCCCTAGGGACTAGCGGAATCCGGGTCGGATACGAGCAGTACTTC. Translating it yields CALGTSGIRVGYEQYF. V and J are TRBV30 and TRBJ2-7, with 11 nucleotides matching TRBD2. Germline values: CDR1 GTSNPN, CDR2 SVGIG (reference sequence). The CDR3 has 16 amino acids. Trimming took 8 bases from V and 4 from J; bases not matched to a gene: 16. Combining the CDR3 with reference TRBV30 and TRBJ2-7 gives the whole variable domain SQTIHQWPATLVQPVGSPLSLECTVEGTSNPNLYWYRQAAGRGLQLLFYSVGIGQISSEVPQNLSASRPQDRQFILSSKKLLLSDSGFYLCALGTSGIRVGYEQYFGPGTRLTVT.

This clone has just one count. The V and J genes are TRBV14 and TRBJ2-5, with 7 bases matching TRBD1. The junction had 10 bases not matched to a gene; V was cut back by 2 bases and J by 4 bases. CDR3 length: 16 amino acids. Germline CDR1 SGHDN, CDR2 FVKESK. The DNA for the CDR3 is TGTGCCAGCAGCCAATTTTTGACAGGGATGGGAGAGACCCAGTACTTC. Protein product: CASSQFLTGMGETQYF.

The CDR3 DNA reads as TGTGCCAGCAGCCAAACGACAGGGGATAATTCACCCCTCCACTTT. Protein sequence: CASSQTTGDNSPLHF. The rearrangement uses TRBV7-9 and TRBJ1-6; 8 bases are shared with TRBD1. Germline V lookup: CDR1 SEHNR, CDR2 FQNEAQ (reference sequence). V shed 5 bases and J 5 bases; nucleotides not matched to a gene: 5. The CDR3 runs 15 residues.

The chain uses TRBV9 and TRBJ1-2, with 7 bases lining up with TRBD1. The CDR3 contains 17 residues. Germline V gene sequence: CDR1 SGDLS, CDR2 YYNGEE. V was pared by 2 bases and J by 7 bases, with 17 bases of the junction left unmatched. CDR3 sequence reads: CASSVNRGLRRGAGYTF. The CDR3 DNA follows: TGTGCCAGCAGCGTGAACAGGGGACTCCGCCGAGGGGCTGGCTACACCTTC.

This rearrangement joins TRBV7-3 to TRBJ2-3; D might be TRBD1 (6 bases). Germline V gene lookup returns CDR1 SGHTA and CDR2 FQGTGA. The CDR3 extends over 15 amino acids. The V end lost 0 bases, the J end lost 6 bases, and 13 bases lay between the germline ends. CDR3 DNA: TGTGCCAGCAGCTTAACGGGACCAAGGGGGGATACGCAGTATTTT. Its translation is CASSLTGPRGDTQYF.

V gene TRBV4-1 combines with J gene TRBJ1-2; D is unclear. In germline, CDR1 is MGHRA, CDR2 YSYEKL. The CDR3 contains 18 residues. Trimming removed 0 bases at V and 0 bases at J, with 17 bases between. CDR3 sequence (DNA): TGCGCCAGCAGCCAAGAGAGGTCGACCCTTAACCCTAACTATGGCTACACCTTC. Translated, it gives CASSQERSTLNPNYGYTF.

CDR3 DNA: TGTGCCAGCAGCCAAGGGACAGTGGGGGATCAGCCCCAGCATTTT. It specifies CASSQGTVGDQPQHF. V gene TRBV5-8 combines with J gene TRBJ1-5, with 7 bases matching TRBD1. Trimming at V came to 4 bases and at J to 5 bases, leaving 9 bases not matched to a gene. CDR1 and CDR2 from the germline V gene are SGHTS and YDEGEE. The CDR3 extends over 15 amino acids. Full variable domain (remainder filled in from reference TRBV5-8 and TRBJ1-5): EAGVTQSPTHLIKTRGQQATLRCSPISGHTSVYWYQQALGLGLQFLLWYDEGEERNRGNFPPRFSGRQFPNYSSELNVNALELEDSALYLCASSQGTVGDQPQHFGDGTRLSIL.

The V call is TRBV10-3, the J call TRBJ2-3; no firm D call. Germline V gives CDR1 ENHRY, CDR2 SYGVKD. This CDR3 comprises 18 residues. V gave up 6 bases and J gave up 4 bases, with 26 bases separating them. The CDR3 reads CAIRSRSFNSSGSDTQYF. CDR3 nucleotides: TGTGCCATCAGATCGCGGTCCTTCAATTCTAGTGGGTCAGATACGCAGTATTTT.

This chain links TRBV14 with TRBJ2-3; TRBD2 aligns across 7 bases. Per germline, CDR1 SGHDN and CDR2 FVKESK. The trim removed 4 bases at V and 1 base at J, leaving 11 bases unmatched. The CDR3 contains 17 residues. CDR3 residues: CASSPTGARGGTDTQYF. CDR3 bases: TGTGCCAGCAGCCCTACTGGGGCCCGGGGGGGCACAGATACGCAGTATTTT.

V gene TRBV4-1 combines with J gene TRBJ1-1; TRBD1 matches at 9 bases. The length of the CDR3 is 15 residues. Germline values: CDR1 MGHRA, CDR2 YSYEKL. V shed 7 bases, J shed 5 bases, and the junction held 11 bases outside the gene matches. CDR3 coding DNA: TGCGCCAGCACCCTGGCGGGACAGGGCAGAACTGAAGCTTTCTTT. Residues: CASTLAGQGRTEAFF.

The chain employs TRBV12-1 and TRBJ2-3; TRBD2 was called by the table and not checked on the DNA. TRBV12-1 is an annotated pseudogene. The CDR3 is made up of 11 amino acids. CDR3 sequence reads: CAAKVRDTQYF. CDR3 coding DNA: TGTGCCGCCAAAGTTAGAGATACGCAGTATTTT.

This sequence joins TRBV9 and TRBJ2-1; TRBD2 matches at 8 bases. V trimming: 4 bases; J trimming: 5 bases; junction bases outside the gene matches: 5. Germline V gene data show CDR1 as SGDLS and CDR2 as YYNGEE. The CDR3 totals 14 residues. Here the CDR3 DNA reads TGTGCCAGCAGCCCCCGGGGGGGGAACAATGAGCAGTTCTTC. As protein: CASSPRGGNNEQFF.

V and J are TRBV5-1 and TRBJ1-1; D is perhaps TRBD1 (6 bases). CDR1 is SGHRS and CDR2 is YFSETQ in the germline V gene. The CDR3 spans 14 residues. V lost 5 bases and J 0 bases, leaving 11 bases between the germline ends. CDR3 DNA: TGCGCCAGCAGTTACAGGGCCATGAACACTGAAGCTTTCTTT. Translating gives CASSYRAMNTEAFF.

The chain recombines TRBV5-6 with TRBJ1-4, with 7 bases lining up with TRBD1. With V trimmed by 0 bases and J by 5 bases, 4 bases remained unmatched. The CDR3 is made up of 15 amino acids. The germline V gene encodes CDR1 SGHDT and CDR2 YYEEEE. CDR3 in amino acids: CASSLAGGPNEKLFF. The CDR3 coding sequence is TGTGCCAGCAGCTTGGCAGGGGGACCGAATGAAAAACTGTTTTTT.